These 18 T cell receptor beta chains share one sample of origin, sequenced in a study of blood T cell repertoires in COVID-19. The repertoire was sequenced with immunoSEQ multiplex PCR; TCRdb's copy has only in-frame clones and lacks some. The repertoire consists of some 380,000 clones, with roughly 77% occurring once and the leading ten covering approximately 1%. The sample comprised peripheral blood. All receptors derive from a human donor with acute or convalescent COVID-19. The donor label of this sample is uncertain.

This chain uses TRBV29-1 with TRBJ2-7; 10 bases are shared with TRBD1. The germline V gene encodes CDR1 SQVTM and CDR2 ANQGSEA. There are 12 residues in the CDR3. V gave up 6 bases and J gave up 6 bases; unmatched junction bases: 5. The CDR3 DNA is TGCAGCGTAGGATGGACAGGGGGCGAGCAGTACTTC. Its protein product is CSVGWTGGEQYF.

CDR3 amino acids: CASSFMSRRFSYEQYF. The DNA for the CDR3 is TGTGCCAGCAGTTTTATGTCGCGCAGGTTTTCCTACGAGCAGTACTTC. This chain joins TRBV28 and TRBJ2-7, with D unresolved. Germline-derived CDR1 and CDR2 are MDHEN and SYDVKM. V was shortened by 3 bases and J by 1 base, with 16 bases between the two germline ends. The CDR3 is made up of 16 amino acids. Full variable domain (missing parts from reference TRBV28 and TRBJ2-7): DVKVTQSSRYLVKRTGEKVFLECVQDMDHENMFWYRQDPGLGLRLIYFSYDVKMKEKGDIPEGYSVSREKKERFSLILESASTNQTSMYLCASSFMSRRFSYEQYFGPGTRLTVT.

The chain combines TRBV11-2 with TRBJ2-3, with D unresolved. Between the trimmed V and J ends, which lost 7 bases and 0 bases, there was a span of 8 bases. The CDR3 totals 13 residues. Germline V CDR1 and CDR2: SGHAT, FQNNGV. For the CDR3, the DNA is TGTGCCAGCAAAATGACTAGCACAGATACGCAGTATTTT. Protein sequence: CASKMTSTDTQYF. Full variable domain (missing parts from reference TRBV11-2 and TRBJ2-3): EAGVAQSPRYKIIEKRQSVAFWCNPISGHATLYWYQQILGQGPKLLIQFQNNGVVDDSQLPKDRFSAERLKGVDSTLKIQPAKLEDSAVYLCASKMTSTDTQYFGPGTRLTVL.

This clone was picked up one time. In the same sample, other DNA sequences code for this CDR3. This chain joins TRBV18 and TRBJ1-1; perhaps TRBD1 as D (6 bases). Germline CDR1 is KGHSH and CDR2 is LQKENI. This CDR3 is built from 14 residues. Between the trimmed V and J ends, which lost 3 bases and 0 bases, there was a span of 8 bases. The CDR3 sequence is CASSPQGMNTEAFF. The CDR3 coding sequence is TGTGCCAGCTCACCCCAGGGGATGAACACTGAAGCTTTCTTT.

The chain uses TRBV19 and TRBJ1-5; D is unresolved. Germline CDR1 is LNHDA and CDR2 is SQIVND (reference sequence). The CDR3 is made up of 17 amino acids. V was shortened by 7 bases and J by 0 bases, with 19 bases between the two germline ends. CDR3 residues: CASTVGSGVYSNQPQHF. The CDR3 coding sequence is TGTGCCAGTACAGTTGGCTCCGGGGTTTATAGCAATCAGCCCCAGCATTTT. The full variable domain, its missing parts supplied by reference TRBV19 and TRBJ1-5, is DGGITQSPKYLFRKEGQNVTLSCEQNLNHDAMYWYRQDPGQGLRLIYYSQIVNDFQKGDIAEGYSVSREKKESFPLTVTSAQKNPTAFYLCASTVGSGVYSNQPQHFGDGTRLSIL.

In this sample, this clone turned up a few times. The rearrangement joins TRBV5-1 to TRBJ2-1; 11 bases agree with TRBD2. Germline V gene sequence: CDR1 SGHRS, CDR2 YFSETQ. This CDR3 is built from 14 residues. Losses at the gene ends were 4 bases for V and 4 bases for J; bases not matched to a gene: 1. CDR3 loop: CASSGTSGYNEQFF. Written as DNA, the CDR3 is TGCGCCAGCAGCGGGACTAGCGGATACAATGAGCAGTTCTTC. Full variable domain (rest looked up from reference TRBV5-1 and TRBJ2-1): KAGVTQTPRYLIKTRGQQVTLSCSPISGHRSVSWYQQTPGQGLQFLFEYFSETQRNKGNFPGRFSGRQFSNSRSEMNVSTLELGDSALYLCASSGTSGYNEQFFGPGTRLTVL.

The V gene is TRBV3-1 (or the pseudogene TRBV3-2), the J gene TRBJ1-6, with D maybe TRBD1 (5 bases). The ends were cut back, 4 bases at V and 9 bases at J, with 16 bases in the middle. Germline assignment: CDR1 LGHDT and CDR2 YNNKEL (reference sequence). The CDR3 length is 15 residues. The CDR3 region is CASSPLGGQSSPLHF. The CDR3 DNA follows: TGTGCCAGCAGCCCACTGGGTGGACAAAGTTCACCCCTCCACTTT.

The chain is built from TRBV18 and TRBJ1-1; 7 bases are a match to TRBD1. CDR3 length: 15 residues. V trimming: 4 bases; J trimming: 1 base; junction bases outside the gene matches: 6. The germline gives CDR1 KGHSH, CDR2 LQKENI. CDR3 residues: CASSLQTGRNTEAFF. DNA of the CDR3: TGTGCCAGCTCACTCCAGACAGGGAGGAACACTGAAGCTTTCTTT. Full variable domain (missing parts from reference TRBV18 and TRBJ1-1): NAGVMQNPRHLVRRRGQEARLRCSPMKGHSHVYWYRQLPEEGLKFMVYLQKENIIDESGMPKERFSAEFPKEGPSILRIQQVVRGDSAAYFCASSLQTGRNTEAFFGQGTRLTVV.

This clone was counted once. This sequence joins TRBV6-5 and TRBJ2-7, with a possible D match to TRBD2 (5 bases). The CDR3 consists of 14 residues. Germline V lookup: CDR1 MNHEY, CDR2 SVGAGI. Trimming pared 2 bases from V and 3 bases from J, leaving 11 bases between. CDR3 loop: CASSYEGTLYEQYF. The CDR3 bases are TGTGCCAGCAGTTACGAGGGTACCCTCTACGAGCAGTACTTC.

This chain joins TRBV27 and TRBJ1-4; 9 nucleotides agree with TRBD1. The CDR3 spans 15 residues. V lost 3 bases and J lost 8; bases outside the gene matches: 7. The V gene's germline CDR1 is MNHEY and CDR2 SMNVEV (reference sequence). The CDR3 DNA reads as TGTGCCAGCAGTTTTCGCGGACAGGGGACCGAAAAACTGTTTTTT. Its protein is CASSFRGQGTEKLFF.

This clone has only one observation. The gene calls are TRBV6-5 and TRBJ1-6; D possibly corresponds to TRBD1 (5 bases). Trimming cost V 5 bases and J 9 bases, with 14 bases left between them. The length of the CDR3 is 14 residues. CDR1 and CDR2 (germline): MNHEY, SVGAGI. The CDR3 nucleotides read TGTGCCAGCAGTACGACAGTGAGTCTTTCACCCCTCCACTTT. Protein sequence: CASSTTVSLSPLHF.

The chain carries TRBV25-1 and TRBJ1-2; perhaps TRBD1 as D (5 bases). The V end lost 5 bases, the J end lost 8 bases, and 15 bases lay between the germline ends. Germline values: CDR1 MGHDK, CDR2 SYGVNS. This CDR3 region has 13 residues. The chain's CDR3 is CASSMGRVGGYTF. For the CDR3, the DNA is TGTGCCAGCAGTATGGGCAGGGTTGGAGGCTACACCTTC.

In DNA form, the CDR3 reads TGTGCCAGCAGCCCCCGGGCCGGAGCGGGGTATGGCTACACCTTC. It yields the protein CASSPRAGAGYGYTF. This chain uses TRBV3-1 (or the pseudogene TRBV3-2) with TRBJ1-2; D gene unclear. V shed 4 bases and J shed 5 bases, with 17 bases lying between them. CDR1 and CDR2 from the germline V gene are LGHDT and YNNKEL (reference sequence). The CDR3 has 15 residues.

The chain carries TRBV6-6 and TRBJ1-1; TRBD1 matches at 7 bases. The germline V gene has CDR1 MNHNY and CDR2 SVGAGI (reference sequence). The CDR3 loop spans 13 amino acids. Losses at the gene ends were 5 bases for V and 11 bases for J; bases not matched to a gene: 11. CDR3 region: CASSPGQATEAFF. The CDR3, as DNA: TGTGCCAGCAGTCCCGGACAGGCTACCGAGGCTTTCTTT.

In DNA, the CDR3 is TGTGCCAGCAGCCAACTCTTCAATGAGCAGTTCTTC. This gives the protein CASSQLFNEQFF. This chain connects TRBV3-1 (or the pseudogene TRBV3-2) to TRBJ2-1; no reliable D call. Trimming removed 2 bases at V and 6 bases at J, with 5 bases between. CDR1 is LGHDT and CDR2 is YNNKEL in the germline V gene (reference sequence). The CDR3 runs 12 residues.

The DNA of the CDR3 is TGCGCCAGCAGCCAAGTTAAAACTAGCGGGGTTGGAGGGGAGACCCAGTACTTC. It translates to CASSQVKTSGVGGETQYF. The chain recombines TRBV4-1 with TRBJ2-5; TRBD2 aligns across 10 bases. The CDR3 is 18 residues long. Germline CDR1 and CDR2: MGHRA and YSYEKL. V was clipped by 1 base and J by 5 bases; unmatched bases: 13.

The chain uses TRBV10-2 and TRBJ1-2; 10 bases align to TRBD1. After removal of 7 bases from V and 0 bases from J, the junction contained 5 bases not matched to a gene. CDR1 is WSHSY and CDR2 is SAAADI in the germline V gene. The length of the CDR3 is 15 residues. The DNA of the CDR3 is TGCGCCAGCACAGGACAGGGGGTTTCTAACTATGGCTACACCTTC. Its translation is CASTGQGVSNYGYTF.

The chain uses TRBV14 and TRBJ1-2, with D unresolved. V was pared by 1 base and J by 8 bases, with 11 bases between. Germline V gives CDR1 SGHDN, CDR2 FVKESK. The CDR3 contains 13 residues. CDR3: CASSQVSVRGYTF. The CDR3 DNA is TGTGCCAGCAGCCAAGTGTCAGTACGCGGCTACACCTTC.